These 24 T cell receptor beta chains were sequenced from one sample in a study of T cell repertoires in cytomegalovirus infection. TCRdb reprocessed the reads with MiXCR, giving one entry per CDR3 protein. The sample lists about 190,000 distinct CDR3 sequences; 28% were seen once. What was sequenced was PBMCs. The receptor source for this set is a human donor in good health (CMV status not recorded). Some clones in this sample may be carry-over from other donors' samples.

In this sample, this clonotype turned up a few times. The chain recombines TRBV2 with TRBJ2-7; the match to TRBD1 covers 9 bases. The CDR3 has 13 amino acids. Germline assignment: CDR1 SNHLY and CDR2 FYNNEI. V trimming: 8 bases; J trimming: 1 base; junction bases outside the gene matches: 3. CDR3 sequence reads: CASGGTGSYEQYF. CDR3 bases: TGTGCCAGCGGTGGGACAGGGTCCTACGAGCAGTACTTC.

This chain connects TRBV5-1 to TRBJ2-7; possible D gene TRBD1, 6 bases. The germline V and J ends were trimmed by 5 bases and 4 bases, with 10 bases remaining between them. The CDR3 is 12 amino acids. Germline CDR1 SGHRS, CDR2 YFSETQ. The CDR3 protein is CASRMGQYEQYF. CDR3 nucleotide sequence: TGCGCCAGCAGAATGGGACAATACGAGCAGTACTTC.

The chain has TRBV6-5 and TRBJ1-5, with D unclear. Germline V gives CDR1 MNHEY, CDR2 SVGAGI. This CDR3 is built from 15 residues. V lost 7 bases to trimming and J lost 2 bases, with 15 bases between them. The CDR3 region has the DNA TGTGCCAGCACCCTGGACCCTTTAGGCAATCAGCCCCAGCATTTT. Protein: CASTLDPLGNQPQHF.

J is TRBJ1-1 and V is TRBV12-5; possible D gene TRBD1, 6 bases. Trimming cost V 1 base and J 4 bases, with 10 bases left between them. Germline CDR1 LGHNT, CDR2 FRNRAP. CDR3 length: 14 residues. CDR3 amino acids: CASGLETGGTEAFF. The CDR3, as DNA: TGTGCTAGTGGTTTGGAGACAGGTGGCACTGAAGCTTTCTTT.

This clonotype has more than one count but fewer than ten. This chain joins TRBV7-8 and TRBJ2-7; D possibly uses TRBD1 or TRBD2 (5 bases each). The V gene's germline CDR1 is SGHVS and CDR2 FQNEAQ. The CDR3 length is 17 residues. V was clipped by 1 base and J by 0 bases, with 16 bases between them. The CDR3 DNA follows: TGTGCCAGCAGCTTAGTGAGGGGCGCAGACAGCTCCTACGAGCAGTACTTC. Translated, it gives CASSLVRGADSSYEQYF.

This chain connects TRBV6-2 or TRBV6-3 to TRBJ1-2, with D possibly TRBD1 on 5 matching bases. This CDR3 region has 13 residues. V lost 1 base and J lost 8, with 11 bases in between. Germline-derived CDR1 and CDR2 are MNHEY and SVGEGT. CDR3: CASSYFGGDGYTF. DNA of the CDR3: TGTGCCAGCAGTTACTTCGGGGGAGACGGCTACACCTTC.

The rearrangement links TRBV13 to TRBJ1-2, with a possible D match to TRBD1 (6 bases). This CDR3 is built from 13 residues. With 5 bases removed from V and 6 bases from J, the gap between germline ends came to 13 bases. Germline lookup yields CDR1 PRHDT and CDR2 FYEKMQ (reference sequence). The CDR3 spells CASSLGAGNGYTF. The CDR3 DNA reads TGTGCCAGCAGCCTGGGGGCCGGTAATGGCTACACCTTC.

This clonotype was seen repeatedly, ten times or more. The CDR3 is CASSQARGGDQPQHF. The CDR3 bases are TGTGCCAGCAGCCAGGCGCGGGGGGGGGATCAGCCCCAGCATTTT. The genes are TRBV7-2 and TRBJ1-5; D might be TRBD1 (5 bases). The CDR3 spans 15 residues. The germline gives CDR1 SGHTA, CDR2 FQGNSA. The V gene lost 5 bases and the J gene lost 5 bases, with 16 bases spanning the gap. Based on the CDR3 plus reference TRBV7-2 and TRBJ1-5, the full variable domain is GAGVSQSPSNKVTEKGKDVELRCDPISGHTALYWYRQSLGQGLEFLIYFQGNSAPDKSGLPSDRFSAERTGGSVSTLTIQRTQQEDSAVYLCASSQARGGDQPQHFGDGTRLSIL.

This clonotype was seen a few times. J is TRBJ2-1 and V is TRBV29-1, with 11 bases identical to TRBD2. Per the germline V gene, CDR1 is SQVTM and CDR2 is ANQGSEA. The CDR3 length is 14 residues. The V segment lost 4 bases and the J segment 4 bases; nucleotides outside the gene matches: 3. This chain's CDR3 is CSVAPSGGYNEQFF. The CDR3, as DNA: TGCAGCGTTGCCCCTAGCGGGGGGTACAATGAGCAGTTCTTC.

The rearrangement joins TRBV5-1 to TRBJ2-1; no clear D. The CDR3 consists of 13 residues. The germline gives CDR1 SGHRS, CDR2 YFSETQ. The V end lost 5 bases, the J end lost 1 base, and 7 bases lay between the germline ends. The CDR3 DNA reads TGCGCCAGCAGTTCGGATTCCTACAATGAGCAGTTCTTC. Encoded protein: CASSSDSYNEQFF.

In its sample, this clonotype was seen a few times. The chain has TRBV7-2 and TRBJ2-2; D might be TRBD2 (5 bases). With 4 bases removed from V and 6 bases from J, the gap between germline ends came to 12 bases. This CDR3 contains 14 residues. Looked up from germline, CDR1 is SGHTA and CDR2 is FQGNSA. Written as DNA, the CDR3 is TGTGCCAGCAGCTCGGGATTCGGTCCCGGGGAGCTGTTTTTT. Translating gives CASSSGFGPGELFF. Complete variable domain (other parts from reference TRBV7-2 and TRBJ2-2): GAGVSQSPSNKVTEKGKDVELRCDPISGHTALYWYRQSLGQGLEFLIYFQGNSAPDKSGLPSDRFSAERTGGSVSTLTIQRTQQEDSAVYLCASSSGFGPGELFFGEGSRLTVL.

The V gene is TRBV7-9, the J gene TRBJ2-3, with 7 bases matching TRBD2. The CDR3 length is 13 residues. Germline V gene data show CDR1 as SEHNR and CDR2 as FQNEAQ (reference sequence). J lost 10 bases, V lost 5 bases, and 9 bases had no gene match. The CDR3 coding sequence is TGTGCCAGCAGCCCTTCACTAGCGACCGCGCAGTATTTT. Residues: CASSPSLATAQYF.

V usage is TRBV12-3 or TRBV12-4 and J usage is TRBJ2-5; D is ambiguous. This CDR3 contains 15 residues. With 6 bases removed from V and 5 bases from J, the gap between germline ends came to 19 bases. CDR3 region: CASSPPDAFYETQYF. Written as DNA, the CDR3 is TGTGCCAGCAGCCCCCCCGACGCCTTCTACGAGACCCAGTACTTC.

The sample holds a few counts of this clonotype. The rearrangement links TRBV29-1 to TRBJ1-1; D remains ambiguous. The CDR3 spans 13 residues. V dropped 6 bases and J dropped 0 bases, with 11 bases sitting between them. CDR1 is SQVTM and CDR2 is ANQGSEA in the germline V gene. Here the CDR3 reads CSVRHGMNTEAFF. The CDR3 nucleotides are TGCAGCGTGCGACACGGAATGAACACTGAAGCTTTCTTT.

The chain uses TRBV20-1 and TRBJ2-5, with 9 positions matching TRBD2. The CDR3 consists of 15 residues. CDR1 and CDR2 from the germline V gene are DFQATT and SNEGSKA (reference sequence). V dropped 0 bases and J dropped 5; count of bases not matched to a gene: 7. The CDR3 reads CSAREVAGGLETQYF. The CDR3 nucleotides read TGCAGTGCTAGAGAGGTGGCGGGGGGGCTGGAGACCCAGTACTTC.

This clonotype was picked up a small number of times. The rearrangement uses TRBV20-1 and TRBJ2-2, with D tentatively TRBD1 or TRBD2 (6 bases each). Trimming took off 7 bases at V and 5 bases at J, with 17 bases between the two ends. The CDR3 contains 14 residues. Germline CDR1 reads DFQATT; CDR2 reads SNEGSKA (reference sequence). The CDR3 coding sequence is TGCAGTGTTGCGGGACAAGGGGAGACCGGGGAGCTGTTTTTT. As protein: CSVAGQGETGELFF.

This clonotype was seen a handful of times. Here the CDR3 DNA reads TGTGCCTCTCAAGGGACAGGAGTCTACGAGCAGTACTTC. It specifies CASQGTGVYEQYF. This chain links TRBV2 with TRBJ2-7; 8 nucleotides line up with TRBD1. The CDR3 is 13 residues long. Germline CDR1 is SNHLY and CDR2 is FYNNEI. V lost 11 bases and J lost 3; bases outside the gene matches: 9.

The chain recombines TRBV12-3 or TRBV12-4 with TRBJ1-6, with 8 bases lining up with TRBD1. The CDR3 runs 15 residues. With 6 bases clipped from V and 10 bases from J, the junction kept 11 bases outside the gene matches. CDR3 in amino acids: CASSAGTGGKSPLHF. CDR3 nucleotide sequence: TGTGCCAGCAGCGCCGGGACAGGAGGTAAATCACCCCTCCACTTT.

This clonotype was counted a few times. This sequence joins TRBV30 and TRBJ2-5, with 7 bases lining up with TRBD2. The CDR3 totals 14 residues. Germline V gene sequence: CDR1 GTSNPN, CDR2 SVGIG (reference sequence). The V segment lost 3 bases and the J segment 1 base; nucleotides outside the gene matches: 5. The CDR3 here is CAWRIGGIQETQYF. CDR3 DNA sequence: TGTGCCTGGAGGATCGGGGGGATCCAAGAGACCCAGTACTTC. Full variable domain (remainder filled in from reference TRBV30 and TRBJ2-5): SQTIHQWPATLVQPVGSPLSLECTVEGTSNPNLYWYRQAAGRGLQLLFYSVGIGQISSEVPQNLSASRPQDRQFILSSKKLLLSDSGFYLCAWRIGGIQETQYFGPGTRLLVL.

This clonotype was found a few times. The V and J genes are TRBV6-5 and TRBJ2-3; D unclear. CDR1 is MNHEY and CDR2 is SVGAGI in the germline V gene. This CDR3 region has 15 residues. V was shortened by 5 bases and J by 1 base, with 13 bases between the two germline ends. The DNA for the CDR3 is TGTGCCAGCAGTACACTTGGGGTCCGCACAGATACGCAGTATTTT. Its translation is CASSTLGVRTDTQYF.

This chain joins TRBV11-2 and TRBJ2-7, with a possible D match to TRBD2 (6 bases). Germline V gene sequence: CDR1 SGHAT, CDR2 FQNNGV. The CDR3 loop spans 12 amino acids. Trimming shortened V by 5 bases and J by 9 bases, and 14 bases separated the two germline ends. The CDR3 spells CASSLSRERQYF. The CDR3 DNA reads TGTGCCAGCAGCCTGTCCCGGGAGAGGCAGTACTTC.

This chain uses TRBV2 with TRBJ2-1, with TRBD1 matching over 9 bases. CDR1 is SNHLY, CDR2 FYNNEI, per germline. This CDR3 is built from 15 residues. V shed 1 base, J shed 6 bases, and the junction held 4 bases outside the gene matches. CDR3 DNA sequence: TGTGCCAGCAGTGAAGAACAGGGGGCGATCAATGAGCAGTTCTTC. Encoded protein: CASSEEQGAINEQFF. The full variable domain, with the rest looked up from reference TRBV2 and TRBJ2-1, is EPEVTQTPSHQVTQMGQEVILRCVPISNHLYFYWYRQILGQKVEFLVSFYNNEISEKSEIFDDQFSVERPDGSNFTLKIRSTKLEDSAMYFCASSEEQGAINEQFFGPGTRLTVL.

This rearrangement joins TRBV7-9 to TRBJ1-1; D is unresolved. In germline, CDR1 is SEHNR, CDR2 FQNEAQ (reference sequence). Trimming removed 1 base from V and 7 bases from J, with 10 bases in between. The CDR3 is made up of 13 amino acids. CDR3 residues: CASSLGGRDEAFF. The CDR3 DNA follows: TGTGCCAGCAGCTTAGGGGGAAGGGATGAAGCTTTCTTT. The full variable domain, its missing parts supplied by reference TRBV7-9 and TRBJ1-1, is DTGVSQNPRHKITKRGQNVTFRCDPISEHNRLYWYRQTLGQGPEFLTYFQNEAQLEKSRLLSDRFSAERPKGSFSTLEIQRTEQGDSAMYLCASSLGGRDEAFFGQGTRLTVV.

This clonotype has only a few counts. The V and J genes are TRBV6-2 or TRBV6-3 and TRBJ2-3, with D tentatively TRBD2 (6 bases). The V and J ends lost 5 bases and 6 bases respectively, with 9 bases between them. The CDR3 has 12 residues. Germline CDR1 MNHEY, CDR2 SVGEGT. CDR3 nucleotide sequence: TGTGCCAGCAGTCCGGGGGTGGATACGCAGTATTTT. It specifies CASSPGVDTQYF.